This T cell receptor (beta chain) was profiled in a study of blood T cell repertoires in COVID-19. On the study more broadly: Whether acute or convalescent, the COVID-19 samples came from the United States, Italy and Spain.

TCRdb's table, derived via immunoSEQ multiplex PCR, lists solely in-frame clones and lacks some. The table has 110,000 or so clones, 85% seen once. V lost 0 bases and J 5 bases, leaving 5 bases between the germline ends. Per germline, CDR1 SGDLS and CDR2 YYNGEE. The CDR3 extends over 12 amino acids. The sample was peripheral blood. This chain joins TRBV9 and TRBJ2-5, with D hard to call. The sequence was obtained from an older woman with COVID-19, enrolled during active disease. This CDR3 reads CASSVVDETQYF. CDR3 in DNA: TGTGCCAGCAGCGTAGTAGATGAGACCCAGTACTTC. The variable domain in full, with the rest retrieved from reference TRBV9 and TRBJ2-5, is DSGVTQTPKHLITATGQRVTLRCSPRSGDLSVYWYQQSLDQGLQFLIQYYNGEERAKGNILERFSAQQFPDLHSELNLSSLELGDSALYFCASSVVDETQYFGPGTRLLVL.